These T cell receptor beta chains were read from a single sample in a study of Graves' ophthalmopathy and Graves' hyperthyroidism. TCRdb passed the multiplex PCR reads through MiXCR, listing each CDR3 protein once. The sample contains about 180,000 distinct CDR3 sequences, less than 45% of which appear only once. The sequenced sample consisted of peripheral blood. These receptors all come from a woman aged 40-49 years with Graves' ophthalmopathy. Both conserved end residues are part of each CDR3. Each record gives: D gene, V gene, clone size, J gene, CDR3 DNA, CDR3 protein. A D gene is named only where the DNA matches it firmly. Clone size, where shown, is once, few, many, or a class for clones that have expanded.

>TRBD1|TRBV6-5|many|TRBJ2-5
TGTGCCAGCAGTTGGCGAGGGGGCCGGGAGACCCAGTACTTC
CASSWRGGRETQYF
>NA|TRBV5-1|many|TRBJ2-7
TGCGCCAGCAGCTTGGGGGCAGCCTACGAGCAGTACTTC
CASSLGAAYEQYF
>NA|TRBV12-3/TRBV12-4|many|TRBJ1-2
TGTGCCAGCAGTTTAGGCTATGGCTACACCTTC
CASSLGYGYTF
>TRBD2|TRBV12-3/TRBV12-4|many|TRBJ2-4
TGTGCCAGCAGTAGCAGCCCCGGACTAGCGGCTCGTTTAGCCAAAAACATTCAGTACTTC
CASSSSPGLAARLAKNIQYF
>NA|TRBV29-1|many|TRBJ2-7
TGCAGCGTTGAGAGGCAGGGGGGAGGCGAGCAGTACTTC
CSVERQGGGEQYF
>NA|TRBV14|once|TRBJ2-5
TGTGCCAGCAGCCAAGATCAGAGGTCCCAGTACTTC
CASSQDQRSQYF
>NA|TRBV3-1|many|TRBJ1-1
TGTGCCAGCAGCCAAGAGGGGGCCGGCGCTACCAGGGCTTTCTTT
CASSQEGAGATRAFF
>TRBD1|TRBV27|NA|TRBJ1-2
TGTGCCAGCAGTCAAGGACAGGGGGGCTATGGCTACACCTTC
CASSQGQGGYGYTF
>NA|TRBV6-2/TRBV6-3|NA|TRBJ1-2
TGTGCCAGCAGTCACAGACGACTCCACTATGGCTACACCTTC
CASSHRRLHYGYTF
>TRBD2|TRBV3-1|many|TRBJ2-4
TGTGCCAGCAGCCAAGCAAGTTATAGACTAGCGGGAAAAAACATTCAGTACTTC
CASSQASYRLAGKNIQYF
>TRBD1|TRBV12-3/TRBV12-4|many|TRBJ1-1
TGTGCCAGCAGTTCGTGGACAGGGAACACTGAAGCTTTCTTT
CASSSWTGNTEAFF
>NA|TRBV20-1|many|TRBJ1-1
TGCAGTGTGGTGACAGGACAGAACACTGAAGCTTTCTTT
CSVVTGQNTEAFF
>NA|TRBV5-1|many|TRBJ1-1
TGCGCCAGCAGCTATCGGGGACCCGGGGACACTGAAGCTTTCTTT
CASSYRGPGDTEAFF
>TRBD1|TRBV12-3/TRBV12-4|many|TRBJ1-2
TGTGCCAGCAGTCGGGACAGCTATGGCTACACCTTC
CASSRDSYGYTF
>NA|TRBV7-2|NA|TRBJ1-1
TGTGCCAGCAGCCCACCACGTTCCAGTGGAAGTAAAGCTTTCTTT
CASSPPRSSGSKAFF
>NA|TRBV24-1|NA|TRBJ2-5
TGTGCCACCAGTGTCGGAGGGAACCAAGAGACCCAGTACTTC
CATSVGGNQETQYF
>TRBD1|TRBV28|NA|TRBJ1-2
TGTGCCAGCACCTCCCCGGACAGGGCGTACTATGGCTACACCTTC
CASTSPDRAYYGYTF
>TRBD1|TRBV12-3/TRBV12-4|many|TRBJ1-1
TGTGCCAGCAGGGGACAGAGTCCTGAAGCTTTCTTT
CASRGQSPEAFF
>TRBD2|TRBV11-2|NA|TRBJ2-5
TGTGCCAGCAGCTTTTTCGGGACTAGCGGGGGACAAGAGACCCAGTACTTC
CASSFFGTSGGQETQYF
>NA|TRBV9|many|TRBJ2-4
TGTGCCAGCAGCGTTGGGGACAAAAACATTCAGTACTTC
CASSVGDKNIQYF
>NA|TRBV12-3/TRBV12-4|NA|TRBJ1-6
TGTGCCAGCAGTTCGGACCCGGGAAGGAATTCACCCCTCCACTTT
CASSSDPGRNSPLHF
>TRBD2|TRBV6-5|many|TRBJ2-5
TGTGCCAGCAGGGGGGGTAGCGGGGGACAAGAGACCCAGTACTTC
CASRGGSGGQETQYF
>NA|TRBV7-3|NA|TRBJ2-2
TGTGCCAGCAGCTTAGGGCGCGGGCAAGGGGAGCTGTTTTTT
CASSLGRGQGELFF
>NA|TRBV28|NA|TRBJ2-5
TGTGCCAGCAGTATCCGGCAGGGAGGAGTAGAGACCCAGTACTTC
CASSIRQGGVETQYF
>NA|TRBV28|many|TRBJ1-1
TGTGCCAGCAGTAACACGGTGGGGAACACTGAAGCTTTCTTT
CASSNTVGNTEAFF
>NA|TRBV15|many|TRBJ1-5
TGTGCCACCAGCAGACCTGGCAATCAGCCCCAGCATTTT
CATSRPGNQPQHF
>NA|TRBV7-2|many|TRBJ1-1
TGTGCCAGCAGCTTCCAAGCGCACACTGAAGCTTTCTTT
CASSFQAHTEAFF
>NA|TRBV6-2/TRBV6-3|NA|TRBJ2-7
TGTGCCAGCAGTTCGGGACTCACCTACGAGCAGTACTTC
CASSSGLTYEQYF
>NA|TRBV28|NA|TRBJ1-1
TGTGCCAGCAGCAACTGGGGGGCCCCTGAAGCTTTCTTT
CASSNWGAPEAFF
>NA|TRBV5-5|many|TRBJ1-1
TGTGCCAGCAGCCTGGGCAGGACAGTGAACACTGAAGCTTTCTTT
CASSLGRTVNTEAFF
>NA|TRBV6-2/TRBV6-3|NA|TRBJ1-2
TGTGCCAGCAGTTACTCTTGGCAGGGGTCGAATGGCTACACCTTC
CASSYSWQGSNGYTF
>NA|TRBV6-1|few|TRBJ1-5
TGTGCCAGCAGTGAAGCGCGGGGGGGCAATCAGCCCCAGCATTTT
CASSEARGGNQPQHF
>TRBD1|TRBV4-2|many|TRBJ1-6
TGTGCCAGCAGCCAGTTCACGGGACAGACGAAACCCCTCCACTTT
CASSQFTGQTKPLHF
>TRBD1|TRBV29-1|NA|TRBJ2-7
TGCAGCGTAGATGGACAGGGAAGTAGGGGCGAGCAGTACTTC
CSVDGQGSRGEQYF
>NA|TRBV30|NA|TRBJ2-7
TGTGCCTGCGAAACGGGACAACTAACCTACGAGCAGTACTTC
CACETGQLTYEQYF
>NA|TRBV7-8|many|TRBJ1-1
TGTGCCAGCAGCTTAGCTGGGGGAGAAGCTTTCTTT
CASSLAGGEAFF
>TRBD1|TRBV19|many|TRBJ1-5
TGTGCCAGCTCAGGGGGCGCAGGGAGCAATCAGCCCCAGCATTTT
CASSGGAGSNQPQHF
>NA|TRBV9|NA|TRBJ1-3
TGTGCCAGCAGCGCCCAAGGTTCCAGCACCATATATTTT
CASSAQGSSTIYF
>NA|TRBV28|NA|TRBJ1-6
TGTGCCAGCAGACCCGCTCAAGATTCACCCCTCCACTTT
CASRPAQDSPLHF
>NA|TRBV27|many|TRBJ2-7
TGTGCCAGCAGCCAAAGAGCGGGACATTCCTACGAGCAGTACTTC
CASSQRAGHSYEQYF